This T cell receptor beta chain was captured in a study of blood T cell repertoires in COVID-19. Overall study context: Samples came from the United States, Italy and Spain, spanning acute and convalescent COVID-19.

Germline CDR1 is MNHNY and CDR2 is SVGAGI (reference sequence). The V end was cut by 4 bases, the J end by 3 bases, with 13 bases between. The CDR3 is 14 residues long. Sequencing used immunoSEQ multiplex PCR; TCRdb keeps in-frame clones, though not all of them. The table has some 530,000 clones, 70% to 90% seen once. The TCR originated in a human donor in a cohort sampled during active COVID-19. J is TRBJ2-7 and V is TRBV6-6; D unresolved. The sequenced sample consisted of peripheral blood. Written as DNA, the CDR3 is TGTGCCAGCAGTTCTCCTAATAAATTCTACGAGCAGTACTTC. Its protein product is CASSSPNKFYEQYF.